Listed here are 6 T cell receptor beta chains from one sample, sequenced in a study of a mutant IDH1 vaccine in newly diagnosed glioma. Antigens for these TCRs are unknown. Indicated time point: week 47, end of study. Vaccine doses each comprised 300 ug of mutant IDH1 20-mer peptide, with topical imiquimod. TCRdb keeps only in-frame clones here, not all; method: immunoSEQ multiplex PCR. This table holds tens of thousands of clones, roughly 87% found once. The sequencing used PBMCs, collected from a glioma patient whose treatment included an IDH1 peptide vaccine. Every receptor here comes from a man aged 30-40 years with glioma.

This rearrangement joins TRBV5-1 to TRBJ2-6; D call uncertain. Germline assignment: CDR1 SGHRS and CDR2 YFSETQ. With 4 bases removed from V and 0 bases from J, the gap between germline ends came to 8 bases. This CDR3 comprises 15 residues. CDR3 loop: CASSRSASGANVLTF. The CDR3 DNA follows: TGCGCCAGCAGCCGCAGCGCCTCTGGGGCCAACGTCCTGACTTTC.

This clone was observed a single time. The DNA of the CDR3 is TGCGCCAGCAGCCAAGTATATGGGTTTTACTACGAGCAGTACTTC. This encodes CASSQVYGFYYEQYF. V usage is TRBV4-1 and J usage is TRBJ2-7; D is unclear. CDR1 MGHRA and CDR2 YSYEKL come from the germline V gene. The CDR3 spans 15 residues. Trimming took off 1 base at V and 3 bases at J, with 13 bases between the two ends.

The CDR3 reads CASSLEGPREQYF. For the CDR3, the DNA is TGCGCCAGCAGCTTGGAGGGGCCAAGAGAGCAGTACTTC. The V gene is TRBV5-1, the J gene TRBJ2-7; TRBD1 is a possible D gene (5 bases). Germline loops: CDR1 SGHRS, CDR2 YFSETQ. CDR3 length equals 13 residues. V lost 0 bases and J 7 bases, leaving 11 bases between the germline ends.

This clone showed up just once. The V and J genes are TRBV18 and TRBJ1-2; D gene uncertain. CDR1 is KGHSH and CDR2 is LQKENI in the germline V gene. Trimming took off 4 bases at V and 4 bases at J, with 13 bases between the two ends. The CDR3 has 14 residues. CDR3 in amino acids: CASSLTPPGYGYTF. CDR3 DNA: TGTGCCAGCTCACTGACTCCGCCCGGCTATGGCTACACCTTC.

V usage is TRBV19 and J usage is TRBJ1-5; D perhaps matches TRBD1 (5 bases). Germline values: CDR1 LNHDA, CDR2 SQIVND (reference sequence). Trimming cost V 3 bases and J 7 bases, with 13 bases left between them. The CDR3 length is 14 residues. Written as DNA, the CDR3 is TGTGCCAGTAGTATCGCAGGGTCAAGGCAGCCCCAGCATTTT. As protein: CASSIAGSRQPQHF.

This chain links TRBV2 with TRBJ1-2; 8 nucleotides agree with TRBD1. V lost 6 bases, J lost 7 bases, and 16 bases stayed unmatched. CDR1 is SNHLY, CDR2 FYNNEI, per germline. This CDR3 contains 16 residues. CDR3 bases: TGTGCCAGCAGAACCATATCGGACAGGGACTTTCTTGGCTACACCTTC. Residues: CASRTISDRDFLGYTF.